This TCR beta chain was obtained from a study of T cells in Graves' hyperthyroidism and ophthalmopathy (dated by TCRdb to about 2019). Regarding the complete study: Peripheral blood was collected at initial diagnosis, before any treatment. The paper reports TCR Vbeta CDR3 sequencing of 130 to 150 peripheral blood samples: some 41 ophthalmopathy, 75 to 80 hyperthyroidism and around 17 progressor patients. Once sampling was done, hyperthyroidism patients were given methimazole at a starting dose of 30 mg daily, whereas ophthalmopathy patients were given high-dose intravenous methylprednisolone. Prospective prediction of ophthalmopathy was tested in an independent validation cohort of 18 to 20 hyperthyroidism patients and approximately 17 patients who later progressed to ophthalmopathy. For training and testing, the roughly 100 patients in the discovery cohort were randomly divided in a 7:3 ratio. To identify distinguishing TCR V-J signatures, a discovery cohort of 100 or so patients was used, comprising some 43 with Graves' ophthalmopathy and 57 with stable Graves' hyperthyroidism. In about 6 Graves' hyperthyroidism patients, the study also compared T-cell repertoires from thyroid tissue with T-cell repertoires from blood.

There are many counts of this clonotype. There is no known antigen for this receptor. Base qualities are not provided; no much larger clone lies one nucleotide away. Summary of the overall study and its limitations: In validation, the model predicted progression to ophthalmopathy a median of about 5.9 months before onset, with over 60% sensitivity and about 75% specificity. In cross-validation, a model built on a 13 V-J signature told ophthalmopathy apart from stable hyperthyroidism with 85% to 90% sensitivity and roughly 81% specificity, and in testing the same model reached 80%/75%. Most expanded thyroid clonotypes (frequency above 0.001) were also detected in blood, suggesting blood repertoires may reflect thyroid immune responses. No statistical method was used to fix the sample size in advance, and group allocation was not hidden from the investigators.

Stable Graves' hyperthyroidism was defined as no progression to ophthalmopathy during 18 months of follow-up. Hyperthyroidism patients were aged 18 to 65 years and newly diagnosed, with disease duration of less than 2 months. Patients with uncontrolled infections, other autoimmune diseases, pregnancy or lactation were excluded. Diagnoses were based on clinical symptoms, serum thyroxine and TRAb, thyroid ultrasound and orbital computed tomography. PBMCs were isolated from about 10 ml of fresh peripheral blood by Ficoll-Paque density gradient centrifugation. Total RNA was extracted using Trizol reagent, and RNA quality was assessed on an Agilent 2100 Bioanalyzer. The CDR3 runs 14 amino acids, cysteine and phenylalanine included. The kept DNA is CDR3 alone, 42 bases in frame from the first base. V has 3 bases trimmed and J has 5 bases trimmed; junction bases matching no gene number 7. The TCR beta CDR3 regions were amplified from RNA transcripts. The first round of RT-PCR for the TCR CDR3 was performed with the HTBI primer set and the Qiagen OneStep RT-PCR kit. Libraries were constructed in a second round of multiplex PCR, after which size selection and purification were performed. Sequencing of the libraries was done on an Illumina HiSeq2000 using paired-end 100 bp reads. Turning to the authors' computational methods: SOAPnuke was used to process the raw data, throwing out any read that contained adapters or uncalled bases, had a mean Phred below 15, or lacked an exact constant-primer or identifier match. High-quality paired reads were merged with COPE v1.2.5, and unique nucleotide sequences were defined as clonotypes. MiTCR v1.1 was used to align clonotypes to the IMGT TRBV, TRBD and TRBJ reference segments. The analysis included only V-J combinations with a frequency above 0.0001, which together covered 99% to 99.2% of the repertoires. A TCS score was defined as the ratio of F50 (clonal expansion) to E x V (chaos), with BLOSUM62-based TCRdist applied between CDR3 peptides within each V-J. Welch's t-statistics and random forest reduced fewer than 600 V-J features to roughly 13, which were used in a naive Bayes classifier (R e1071). TCRdb trimmed the raw reads at Q25, called clones with MiXCR and kept productive beta chains. Records with the same CDR3 protein are collapsed into one entry carrying the most frequent genes and DNA. None of the V and J calls come from the authors' own analysis; TCRdb made them. This sample gives about 700,000 distinct CDR3 sequences in total; around 15% of them show up just once. The ten largest clones take up roughly 10% of the sample.

Sequencing input: blood. The sequence links TRBV12-3 or TRBV12-4 to TRBJ2-7; the junction holds 7 bases that match TRBD2. The origin of this receptor is a woman between 18 and 30 years old with Graves' hyperthyroidism. The CDR3 protein is CASSFGDYVNEQYF. In nucleotides, the sequence is TGTGCCAGCAGTTTCGGGGACTACGTTAACGAGCAGTACTTC.